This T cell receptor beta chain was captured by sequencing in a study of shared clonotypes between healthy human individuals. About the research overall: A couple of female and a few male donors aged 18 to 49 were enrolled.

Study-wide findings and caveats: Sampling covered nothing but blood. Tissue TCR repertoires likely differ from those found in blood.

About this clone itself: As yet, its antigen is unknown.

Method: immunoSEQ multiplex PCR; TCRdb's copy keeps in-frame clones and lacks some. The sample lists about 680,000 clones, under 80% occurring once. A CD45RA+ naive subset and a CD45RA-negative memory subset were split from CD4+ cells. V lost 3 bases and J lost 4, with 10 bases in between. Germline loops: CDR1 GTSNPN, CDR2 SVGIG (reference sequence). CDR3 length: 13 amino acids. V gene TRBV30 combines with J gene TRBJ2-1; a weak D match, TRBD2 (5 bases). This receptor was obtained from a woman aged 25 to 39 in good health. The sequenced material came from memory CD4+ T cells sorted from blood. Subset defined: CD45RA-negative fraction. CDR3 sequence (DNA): TGTGCCTGGAGATCTGGACTTTACAATGAGCAGTTCTTC. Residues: CAWRSGLYNEQFF.